This T cell receptor (beta chain) was recorded in a study of shared clonotypes between healthy human individuals. CD8 cells regarded as naive lacked CD45RO, were positively chosen for CCR7, and omitted terminally differentiated effector memory CD45RA+ cells. Source study methods: For the immunoSEQ data, sequences were junction-only without quality scores, so filtering differed. Method: immunoSEQ multiplex PCR; TCRdb's copy keeps in-frame clones and lacks some. From that table come the V and J calls and clone size; the DNA was used to work out D and trimming. Of around 2.1 million clones listed, more than 85% are singletons. This clone was seen only once. Specimen: naive CD8+ T cells from PBMCs. This sequence originates from a man younger than 35 in good health. Some clones in this sample may be carry-over from other donors' samples.

The chain's CDR3 is CASSFEEAPQETQYF. The CDR3, as DNA: TGTGCCAGCAGCTTTGAGGAGGCCCCCCAAGAGACCCAGTACTTC. The chain is built from TRBV7-9 and TRBJ2-5; weak D call: TRBD2 (5 bases). V was pared by 3 bases and J by 1 base, with 12 bases between. The CDR3 consists of 15 residues. CDR1 and CDR2 from the germline V gene are SEHNR and FQNEAQ (reference sequence).